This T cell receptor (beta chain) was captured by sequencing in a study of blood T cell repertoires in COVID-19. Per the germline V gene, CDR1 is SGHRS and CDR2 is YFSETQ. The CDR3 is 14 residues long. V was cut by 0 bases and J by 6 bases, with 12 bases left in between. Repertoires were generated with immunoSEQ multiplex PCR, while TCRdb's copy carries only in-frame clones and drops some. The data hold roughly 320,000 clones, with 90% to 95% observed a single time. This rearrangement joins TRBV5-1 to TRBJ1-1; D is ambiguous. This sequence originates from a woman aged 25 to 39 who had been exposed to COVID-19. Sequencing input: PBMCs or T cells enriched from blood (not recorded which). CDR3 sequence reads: CASSLAEGVAEAFF. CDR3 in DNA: TGCGCCAGCAGCTTGGCCGAGGGTGTCGCTGAAGCTTTCTTT.